Below are 11 T cell receptor beta chains sequenced from a single sample in a study of blood T cell repertoires in COVID-19. Assay: immunoSEQ multiplex PCR; the TCRdb copy retains only in-frame clones and omits some. In the table there are about 200,000 clones, 86% of which are singletons. Sequencing used PBMCs or T cells enriched from blood (not recorded which). These receptors were taken from a woman aged 40 to 50 with acute COVID-19.

The chain uses TRBV11-3 and TRBJ2-2; 8 positions agree with TRBD1. This CDR3 region has 17 residues. V was clipped by 1 base and J by 4 bases; unmatched bases: 8. CDR1 SGHNT and CDR2 YENEEA come from the germline V gene. CDR3 in amino acids: CASSLGDRTAGTGELFF. The CDR3 coding sequence is TGTGCCAGCAGCTTAGGGGACAGGACCGCGGGCACCGGGGAGCTGTTTTTT.

This rearrangement joins TRBV28 to TRBJ2-1; D remains unclear. Trimming cost V 4 bases and J 9 bases, with 22 bases left between them. From germline, CDR1 is MDHEN and CDR2 SYDVKM. The CDR3 totals 16 residues. The CDR3 spells CASSSPGSSRGGEQFF. In DNA, the CDR3 is TGTGCCAGCAGTTCACCCGGGTCCTCCCGAGGCGGTGAGCAGTTCTTC.

This chain links TRBV24-1 with TRBJ2-3; 8 bases line up with TRBD2. J was trimmed by 5 bases and V by 3 bases; bases with no gene match: 6. The germline V gene encodes CDR1 KGHDR and CDR2 SFDVKD. This CDR3 contains 15 residues. The CDR3 region is CATSDPRLARDTQYF. CDR3 nucleotides: TGTGCCACCAGTGATCCGCGACTAGCGCGAGATACGCAGTATTTT.

This clone appeared a few times. The chain uses TRBV9 and TRBJ2-3, with D possibly being TRBD1 (5 bases). V lost 7 bases to trimming and J lost 2 bases, with 11 bases between them. CDR1 and CDR2 from the germline V gene are SGDLS and YYNGEE. CDR3 size: 13 residues. DNA for the CDR3: TGTGCCAGCGTCAGGGATTTCACAGATACGCAGTATTTT. Protein: CASVRDFTDTQYF.

The rearrangement links TRBV9 to TRBJ1-2; D is undetermined. Trimming cost V 3 bases and J 5 bases, with 11 bases left between them. The V gene's germline CDR1 is SGDLS and CDR2 YYNGEE. The CDR3 consists of 13 residues. CDR3 in amino acids: CASSARTGYGYTF. The CDR3 DNA sequence: TGTGCCAGCAGCGCCCGGACGGGGTATGGCTACACCTTC.

This chain connects TRBV9 to TRBJ2-2, with 10 bases lining up with TRBD1. V shed 4 bases, J shed 5 bases, and the junction held 8 bases outside the gene matches. The CDR3 is made up of 16 amino acids. CDR1 SGDLS and CDR2 YYNGEE come from the germline V gene. Here the CDR3 reads CASSPRQGAGTGELFF. The CDR3 region has the DNA TGTGCCAGCAGCCCGCGACAGGGGGCAGGGACCGGGGAGCTGTTTTTT.

J is TRBJ2-1 and V is TRBV27, with D perhaps TRBD1 (6 bases). The V end lost 3 bases, the J end lost 4 bases, and 13 bases lay between the germline ends. Germline CDR1 MNHEY, CDR2 SMNVEV (reference sequence). This CDR3 has 15 residues. The chain's CDR3 is CASSFVLGGYNEQFF. CDR3 nucleotides: TGTGCCAGCAGTTTTGTCTTAGGGGGTTACAATGAGCAGTTCTTC.

This clone was detected once. As DNA, the CDR3 is TGTGCCAGCAGCCAAGGGAGGGGAGGGCCCCGCAATGAGCAGTTCTTC. It encodes CASSQGRGGPRNEQFF. V usage is TRBV3-1 (or the pseudogene TRBV3-2) and J usage is TRBJ2-1, with 7 bases identical to TRBD2. Trimming took 1 base from V and 6 from J; bases not matched to a gene: 9. Germline CDR1 reads LGHDT; CDR2 reads YNNKEL (reference sequence). The CDR3 totals 16 residues.

The V call is TRBV4-2, the J call TRBJ1-6; 10 positions agree with TRBD1. V lost 0 bases to trimming and J lost 4 bases; unmatched junction nucleotides: 9. Germline V gives CDR1 LGHNA, CDR2 YNFKEQ. The CDR3 totals 19 residues. This CDR3 reads CASSQDLKRDRGYNSPLHF. The CDR3 bases are TGTGCCAGCAGCCAAGACCTAAAACGGGACAGGGGATATAATTCACCCCTCCACTTT.

The V and J genes are TRBV27 and TRBJ1-6, with TRBD1 matching over 8 bases. The junction had 7 bases not matched to a gene; V was cut back by 8 bases and J by 7 bases. Germline lookup yields CDR1 MNHEY and CDR2 SMNVEV (reference sequence). The CDR3 sequence is 14 residues long. CDR3 in DNA: TGTGCCAGCTCTCCGGGACAGGTGAATTCACCCCTCCACTTT. It translates to CASSPGQVNSPLHF.

V is TRBV28 and J is TRBJ1-5, with a tentative D call TRBD1 (5 bases). The V and J ends lost 8 bases and 5 bases respectively, with 13 bases between them. CDR3 length: 13 amino acids. The V gene's germline CDR1 is MDHEN and CDR2 SYDVKM. The CDR3 loop is CASSGGPYQPQHF. In DNA form, the CDR3 reads TGTGCCAGCTCCGGGGGTCCTTATCAGCCCCAGCATTTT.